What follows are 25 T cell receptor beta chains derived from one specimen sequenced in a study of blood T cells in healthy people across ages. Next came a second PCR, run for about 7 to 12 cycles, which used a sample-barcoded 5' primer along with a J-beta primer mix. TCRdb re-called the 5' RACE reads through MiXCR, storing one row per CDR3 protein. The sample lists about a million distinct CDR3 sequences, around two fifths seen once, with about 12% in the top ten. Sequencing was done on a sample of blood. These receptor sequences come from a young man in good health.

CDR3 sequence: CSARAWTGSYGYTF. CDR3 nucleotides: TGCAGTGCTAGAGCCTGGACAGGCTCCTATGGCTACACCTTC. The V gene is TRBV20-1, the J gene TRBJ1-2, with 7 bases lining up with TRBD1. Germline assignment: CDR1 DFQATT and CDR2 SNEGSKA (reference sequence). The CDR3 is made up of 14 amino acids. The ends lost 1 base at V and 4 bases at J; junction bases unmatched: 6.

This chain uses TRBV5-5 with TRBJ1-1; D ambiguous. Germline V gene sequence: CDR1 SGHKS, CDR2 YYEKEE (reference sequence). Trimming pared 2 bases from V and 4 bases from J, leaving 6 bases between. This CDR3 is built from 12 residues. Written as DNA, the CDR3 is TGTGCCAGCAGCTTCATGGGCACTGAAGCTTTCTTT. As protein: CASSFMGTEAFF.

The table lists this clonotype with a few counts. The CDR3 region is CASSYETGADTQYF. The CDR3 coding sequence is TGTGCCAGCAGTTACGAGACAGGGGCAGATACGCAGTATTTT. This chain joins TRBV6-6 and TRBJ2-3; 8 nucleotides align to TRBD1. The CDR3 has 14 residues. The junction had 2 bases not matched to a gene; V was cut back by 2 bases and J by 4 bases. Germline V gives CDR1 MNHNY, CDR2 SVGAGI (reference sequence).

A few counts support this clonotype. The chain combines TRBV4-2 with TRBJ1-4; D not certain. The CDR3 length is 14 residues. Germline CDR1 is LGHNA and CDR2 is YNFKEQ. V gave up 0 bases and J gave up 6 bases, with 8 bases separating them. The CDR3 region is CASSQDGRDEKLFF. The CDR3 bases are TGTGCCAGCAGCCAAGACGGGAGGGATGAAAAACTGTTTTTT.

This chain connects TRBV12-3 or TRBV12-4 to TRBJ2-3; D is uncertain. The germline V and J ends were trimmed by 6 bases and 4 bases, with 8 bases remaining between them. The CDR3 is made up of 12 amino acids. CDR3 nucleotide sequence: TGTGCCAGCAGGCCGGGCCCAGATACGCAGTATTTT. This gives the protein CASRPGPDTQYF.

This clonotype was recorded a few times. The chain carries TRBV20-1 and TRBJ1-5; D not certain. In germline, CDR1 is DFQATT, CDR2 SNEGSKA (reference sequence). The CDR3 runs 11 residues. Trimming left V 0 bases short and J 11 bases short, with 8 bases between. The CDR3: CSARDRASQHF. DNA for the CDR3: TGCAGTGCTAGAGATCGAGCCTCCCAGCATTTT.

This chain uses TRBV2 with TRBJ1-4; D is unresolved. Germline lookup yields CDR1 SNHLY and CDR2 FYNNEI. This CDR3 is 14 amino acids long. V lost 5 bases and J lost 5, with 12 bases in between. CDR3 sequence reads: CASSRSEINEKLFF. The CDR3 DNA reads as TGTGCCAGCAGTCGCTCGGAGATAAATGAAAAACTGTTTTTT.

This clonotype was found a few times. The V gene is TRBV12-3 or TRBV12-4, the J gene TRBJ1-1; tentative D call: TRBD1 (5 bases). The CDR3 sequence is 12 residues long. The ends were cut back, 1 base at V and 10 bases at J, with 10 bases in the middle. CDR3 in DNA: TGTGCCAGCAGTTTAGATGGGGGTCTAGCTTTCTTT. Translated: CASSLDGGLAFF.

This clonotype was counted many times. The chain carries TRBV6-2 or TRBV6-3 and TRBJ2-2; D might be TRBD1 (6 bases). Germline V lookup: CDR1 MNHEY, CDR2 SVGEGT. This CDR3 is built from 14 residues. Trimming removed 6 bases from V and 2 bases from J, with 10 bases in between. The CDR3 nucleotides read TGTGCCAGCAGCCGGACAGAAAACACCGGGGAGCTGTTTTTT. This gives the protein CASSRTENTGELFF.

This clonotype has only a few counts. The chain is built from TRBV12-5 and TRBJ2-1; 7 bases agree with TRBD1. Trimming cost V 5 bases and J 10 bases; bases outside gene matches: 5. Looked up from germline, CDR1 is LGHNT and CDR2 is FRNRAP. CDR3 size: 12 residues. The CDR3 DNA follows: TGTGCTAGTGGTCCAGACAGGGAGGAGCAGTTCTTC. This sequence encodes CASGPDREEQFF. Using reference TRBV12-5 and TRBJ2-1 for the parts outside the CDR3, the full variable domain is DARVTQTPRHKVTEMGQEVTMRCQPILGHNTVFWYRQTMMQGLELLAYFRNRAPLDDSGMPKDRFSAEMPDATLATLKIQPSEPRDSAVYFCASGPDREEQFFGPGTRLTVL.

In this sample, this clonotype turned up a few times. The CDR3 spells CASSPSDRTNYGYTF. The CDR3, as DNA: TGTGCCAGCAGCCCCTCGGACAGAACTAACTATGGCTACACCTTC. The rearrangement links TRBV6-2 or TRBV6-3 to TRBJ1-2, with a weak D call TRBD1 (6 bases). Looked up from germline, CDR1 is MNHEY and CDR2 is SVGEGT. CDR3 length: 15 amino acids. The V end lost 6 bases, the J end lost 0 bases, and 14 bases lay between the germline ends.

CDR3 DNA sequence: TGTGCCAGCAGCCCCGGGAGGCGACAGGGCCGGATTGGTGGCTACACCTTC. As protein: CASSPGRRQGRIGGYTF. The chain carries TRBV7-8 and TRBJ1-2; 7 nucleotides agree with TRBD1. The CDR3 loop spans 17 amino acids. The V gene's germline CDR1 is SGHVS and CDR2 FQNEAQ. V gave up 5 bases and J gave up 7 bases; unmatched junction bases: 19. Full variable domain (missing parts from reference TRBV7-8 and TRBJ1-2): GAGVSQSPRYKVAKRGQDVALRCDPISGHVSLFWYQQALGQGPEFLTYFQNEAQLDKSGLPSDRFFAERPEGSVSTLKIQRTQQEDSAVYLCASSPGRRQGRIGGYTFGSGTRLTVV.

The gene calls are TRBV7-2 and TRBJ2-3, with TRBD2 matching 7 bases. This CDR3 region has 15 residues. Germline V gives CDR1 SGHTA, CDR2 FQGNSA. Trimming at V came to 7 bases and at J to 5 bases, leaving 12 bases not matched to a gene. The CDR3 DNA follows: TGTGCCAGCAACTTTGGCGGGGGTAGATTAGATACGCAGTATTTT. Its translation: CASNFGGGRLDTQYF. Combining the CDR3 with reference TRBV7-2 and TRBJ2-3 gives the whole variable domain GAGVSQSPSNKVTEKGKDVELRCDPISGHTALYWYRQSLGQGLEFLIYFQGNSAPDKSGLPSDRFSAERTGGSVSTLTIQRTQQEDSAVYLCASNFGGGRLDTQYFGPGTRLTVL.

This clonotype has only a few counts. The CDR3 here is CASSVGLLAEPTDTQYF. As DNA, the CDR3 is TGTGCCAGCAGTGTGGGACTACTCGCCGAACCCACAGATACGCAGTATTTT. The chain carries TRBV6-2 or TRBV6-3 and TRBJ2-3; 7 bases match TRBD2. The CDR3 is 17 residues long. CDR1 and CDR2 from the germline V gene are MNHEY and SVGEGT. V trimming: 5 bases; J trimming: 2 bases; junction bases outside the gene matches: 13.

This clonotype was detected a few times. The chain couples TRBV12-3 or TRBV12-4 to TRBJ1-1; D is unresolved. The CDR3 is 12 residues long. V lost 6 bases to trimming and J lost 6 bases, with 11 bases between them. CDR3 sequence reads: CASRGLVSEAFF. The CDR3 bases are TGTGCCAGCAGAGGGTTGGTCTCTGAAGCTTTCTTT.

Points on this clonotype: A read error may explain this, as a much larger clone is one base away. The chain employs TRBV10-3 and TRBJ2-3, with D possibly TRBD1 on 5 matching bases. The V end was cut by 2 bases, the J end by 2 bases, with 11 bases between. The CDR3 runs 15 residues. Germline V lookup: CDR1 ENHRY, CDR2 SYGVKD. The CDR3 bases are TGTGCCATCAGTGAGGTACAGGACACCACAGATACGCAGTATTTT. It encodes CAISEVQDTTDTQYF.

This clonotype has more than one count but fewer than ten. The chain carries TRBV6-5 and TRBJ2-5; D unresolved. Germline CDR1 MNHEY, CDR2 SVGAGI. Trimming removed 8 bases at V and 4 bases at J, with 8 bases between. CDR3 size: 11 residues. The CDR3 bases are TGTGCCAGCGGTCCTGGAGAGACCCAGTACTTC. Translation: CASGPGETQYF.

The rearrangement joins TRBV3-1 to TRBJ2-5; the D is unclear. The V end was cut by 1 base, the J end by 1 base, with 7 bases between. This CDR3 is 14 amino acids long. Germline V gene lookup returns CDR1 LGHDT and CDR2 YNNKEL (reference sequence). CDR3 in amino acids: CASSQGSLQETQYF. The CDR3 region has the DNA TGTGCCAGCAGCCAAGGCAGCCTCCAAGAGACCCAGTACTTC.

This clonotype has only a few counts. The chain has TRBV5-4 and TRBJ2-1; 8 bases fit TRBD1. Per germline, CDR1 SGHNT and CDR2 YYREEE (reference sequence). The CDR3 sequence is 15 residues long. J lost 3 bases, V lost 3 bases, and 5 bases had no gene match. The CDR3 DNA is TGTGCCAGCAGCTGGGGACAGGTTATCTACAATGAGCAGTTCTTC. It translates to CASSWGQVIYNEQFF. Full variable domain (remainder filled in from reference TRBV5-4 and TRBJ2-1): ETGVTQSPTHLIKTRGQQVTLRCSSQSGHNTVSWYQQALGQGPQFIFQYYREEENGRGNFPPRFSGLQFPNYSSELNVNALELDDSALYLCASSWGQVIYNEQFFGPGTRLTVL.

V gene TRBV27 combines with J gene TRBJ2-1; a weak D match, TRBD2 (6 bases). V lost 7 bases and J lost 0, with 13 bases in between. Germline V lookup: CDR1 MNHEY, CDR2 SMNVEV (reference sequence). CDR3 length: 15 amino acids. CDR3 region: CASNTLATSYNEQFF. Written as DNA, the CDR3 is TGTGCCAGCAATACACTAGCTACCTCCTACAATGAGCAGTTCTTC.

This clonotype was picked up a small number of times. As DNA, the CDR3 is TGTGCCAGCAGTTACGAGAAGGGTGTCGCCTACAATGAGCAGTTCTTC. Amino acids: CASSYEKGVAYNEQFF. The gene calls are TRBV6-2 or TRBV6-3 and TRBJ2-1; D is ambiguous. CDR1 MNHEY and CDR2 SVGEGT come from the germline V gene. The CDR3 length is 16 residues. V lost 2 bases and J lost 2, with 13 bases in between.

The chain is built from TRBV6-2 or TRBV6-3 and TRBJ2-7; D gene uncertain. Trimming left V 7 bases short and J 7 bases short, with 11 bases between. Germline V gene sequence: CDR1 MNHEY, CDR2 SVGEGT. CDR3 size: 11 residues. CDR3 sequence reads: CASNRNLEQYF. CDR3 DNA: TGTGCCAGCAATAGAAACTTAGAGCAGTACTTC.

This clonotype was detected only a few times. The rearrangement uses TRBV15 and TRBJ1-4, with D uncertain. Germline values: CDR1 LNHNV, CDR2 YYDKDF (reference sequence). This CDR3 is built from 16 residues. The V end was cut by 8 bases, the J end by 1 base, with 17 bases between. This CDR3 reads CATGRDYSGTNEKLFF. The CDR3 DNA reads TGTGCCACCGGCCGAGACTATTCAGGAACTAATGAAAAACTGTTTTTT.

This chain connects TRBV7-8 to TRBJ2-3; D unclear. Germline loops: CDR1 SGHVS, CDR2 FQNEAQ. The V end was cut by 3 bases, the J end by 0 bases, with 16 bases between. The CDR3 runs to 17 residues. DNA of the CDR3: TGTGCCAGCAGCTTCAACGAGGCGACCCATAGCACAGATACGCAGTATTTT. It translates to CASSFNEATHSTDTQYF.

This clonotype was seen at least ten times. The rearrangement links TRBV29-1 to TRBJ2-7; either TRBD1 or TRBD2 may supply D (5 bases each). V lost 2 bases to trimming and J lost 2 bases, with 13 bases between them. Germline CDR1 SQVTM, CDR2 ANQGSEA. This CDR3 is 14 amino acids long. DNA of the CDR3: TGCAGCGTTGAACAGGAGTTGGGGGCCTACGAGCAGTACTTC. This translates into CSVEQELGAYEQYF.